This TCR beta chain was sequenced for a study of shared clonotypes between healthy human individuals. About the research overall: Contributing individuals were a couple of females and three males aged 18 to 49. Overall study results and limits: The diversity represented, both genetic and in exposure history, was limited by few donors. Generally, naive subsets came out with larger estimated richness than memory subsets.

This clone has a handful of counts. The antigen is undetermined. Using immunoSEQ multiplex PCR, the repertoire was profiled, and TCRdb retains in-frame clones only, with some absent. The data contain about 340,000 clones, around 79% of them singletons. Sequencing was performed on memory CD4+ T cells sorted from blood. Described subset: CD45RA-negative fraction. The sequence was collected from a man aged 30-40 years in good health.

CDR3 nucleotide sequence: TGTGCCAGCAGTGAAGTAACAGGGAGTGGGCAGCCCCAGCATTTT. Its protein product is CASSEVTGSGQPQHF. This rearrangement joins TRBV6-1 to TRBJ1-5, with D maybe TRBD1 (6 bases). The CDR3 totals 15 residues. CDR1 and CDR2 (germline): MNHNS, SASEGT. V lost 1 base, J lost 7 bases, and 14 bases lay in between.